The rows below give T cell receptor beta chains drawn from one sample of a study of tumor-infiltrating lymphocytes in primary liver carcinoma. Via MiXCR, TCRdb re-called the multiplex PCR reads, giving one row per CDR3 protein. The sample holds approximately 330,000 distinct CDR3 sequences, almost 65% seen once. The source material was peripheral blood. The receptors originated from a man aged 40-50 years with primary liver carcinoma and hepatitis B virus infection. CDR3s include the opening cysteine and the closing phenylalanine or tryptophan. The D gene is left open where the match is weak. A clone size is listed for some rows: how often the clone was seen (once, few, many), or a class if it is expanded.

d_call j_call clone_size v_call cdr3_length cdr3_aa cdr3_nt
. TRBJ2-6 . TRBV7-9 18 CASSYRRDDSSGANVLTF TGTGCCAGCAGCTATCGACGGGACGACAGCTCTGGGGCCAACGTCCTGACTTTC
TRBD1 TRBJ1-5 few TRBV28 13 CASRSGGPQPQHF TGTGCCAGCAGATCAGGGGGCCCTCAGCCCCAGCATTTT
. TRBJ1-5 . TRBV6-2/TRBV6-3 15 CASSRTLDSNQPPHF TGTGCCAGCAGCCGTACTTTGGATAGCAATCAGCCCCCGCATTTT
. TRBJ1-1 . TRBV11-2 15 CASSLGGSSNTETFF TGTGCCAGCAGCCTAGGCGGGAGCAGTAACACTGAAACTTTCTTT
. TRBJ2-3 many TRBV14 15 CASSQDETGTDTQYF TGTGCCAGCAGCCAAGATGAAACAGGCACAGATACGCAGTATTTT
. TRBJ1-1 many TRBV11-2 13 CASSFRRGTEAFF TGTGCCAGCAGCTTTCGCAGGGGAACTGAAGCTTTCTTT
. TRBJ2-5 . TRBV5-1 14 CTSSSTGREETQYF TGCACCAGCAGCTCCACGGGGCGGGAAGAGACCCAGTACTTC
TRBD2 TRBJ2-3 . TRBV13 16 CASSLREEDPTYTQYF TGTGCCAGCAGTCTTCGGGAGGAAGATCCCACATATACGCAGTATTTT
. TRBJ1-5 . TRBV29-1 16 CSVVFRPPGCNQPQHF TGCAGCGTTGTGTTTCGTCCCCCAGGTTGCAATCAACCCCAGCACTTT
. TRBJ2-5 . TRBV28 14 CASSLYAEEETQYF TGTGCCAGCAGTTTATACGCAGAGGAAGAGACCCAGTACTTC
. TRBJ2-3 . TRBV13 12 CASSPRTDTQYF TGTGCCAGCAGCCCGCGCACAGATACGCAGTATTTT
TRBD1 TRBJ2-5 . TRBV11-1 14 CTSSFGTGGKTQYF TGTACCAGTAGCTTCGGGACAGGGGGGAAGACCCAGTACTTC
. TRBJ2-1 . TRBV10-3 16 CAVSVNRAEGYNEQFF TGTGCTGTCTCAGTGAATAGGGCAGAAGGATACAATGAGCAGTTCTTC
TRBD2 TRBJ2-1 few TRBV28 18 CASSGTSGSEISYNEQFF TGTGCCAGCAGTGGGACTAGCGGGAGTGAGATCTCCTACAATGAGCAGTTCTTC
TRBD1 TRBJ2-1 . TRBV2 15 CASSPTGVRGNGQFF TGTGCCAGCAGCCCAACAGGGGTGAGGGGCAATGGGCAGTTCTTC
. TRBJ2-2 few TRBV5-4 16 CASSLGSSSLAGELFF TGTGCCAGCAGCTTGGGGTCTAGCTCCCTAGCCGGGGAGCTGTTTTTT
TRBD2 TRBJ2-7 . TRBV5-6 17 CASSLAGLAGTSYEQYF TGTGCCAGCAGCTTGGCCGGGCTAGCGGGTACCTCCTACGAGCAGTACTTC
. TRBJ2-3 . TRBV28 12 CASSLWKDTQYF TGTGCCAGCAGTTTATGGAAGGATACGCAGTATTTT
. TRBJ2-5 . TRBV6-6 15 CASSYSGRRGETQYF TGTGCCAGCAGTTACTCGGGGAGGCGAGGGGAGACCCAGTACTTC
TRBD2 TRBJ2-7 few TRBV11-2 14 CAISALAGDDEQYF TGTGCCATCAGCGCCCTAGCGGGAGACGACGAGCAGTACTTC
. TRBJ2-5 few TRBV28 14 CASSFASRPETQYF TGTGCCAGCAGTTTTGCTAGTCGGCCCGAGACCCAGTACTTC
. TRBJ2-2 . TRBV11-2 11 CASKRSGELFF TGTGCCAGCAAGCGATCCGGGGAACTGTTTTTT
. TRBJ1-2 many TRBV4-1 15 CASSQEVEGNYGYTF TGCGCCAGCAGCCAAGAAGTAGAAGGGAACTATGGCTACACCTTC
. TRBJ2-3 . TRBV5-4 11 CVSSLADTQYF TGTGTCAGCAGCTTAGCAGATACGCAATATTTT
TRBD2 TRBJ2-3 many TRBV4-2 16 CASSRLAGGNTDTQYF TGTGCCAGCAGCCGACTAGCGGGAGGGAACACAGATACGCAGTATTTT
. TRBJ1-5 many TRBV11-2 13 CASSLERYQPQHF TGTGCCAGCAGCTTAGAGCGATATCAGCCCCAGCATTTT
. TRBJ2-1 . TRBV11-3 15 CASSLSSSRGHEQFF TGCGCCAGCAGCCTTTCTAGCTCGAGGGGTCATGAGCAGTTCTTC
. TRBJ2-5 many TRBV5-6 15 CASSLVAWEAETQYF TGTGCCAGCAGCTTGGTTGCGTGGGAGGCGGAGACCCAGTACTTC
TRBD1 TRBJ1-1 . TRBV7-8 16 CPSSLGPRGGVTEAFF TGTCCCAGCAGCTTAGGTCCCAGGGGGGGGGTCACTGAAGCTTTCTTT
TRBD2 TRBJ2-1 many TRBV6-5 16 CASSSRTSGQTHEQFF TGTGCCAGCAGTTCGAGGACTAGCGGGCAGACCCATGAGCAGTTCTTC
. TRBJ2-1 . TRBV4-1 17 CASSQSRMGLSTTVQFF TGCGCCAGCAGCCAAAGCCGAATGGGACTGTCTACGACTGTGCAGTTCTTC
TRBD2 TRBJ2-1 . TRBV23-1 15 CASSQSASGGYEQFF TGCGCCAGCAGTCAATCGGCTAGCGGGGGATATGAGCAGTTCTTC
. TRBJ2-3 . TRBV11-2 15 CVSSLKQDWADTQYF TGTGTCAGCAGCTTAAAACAGGATTGGGCAGATACACAGTATTTT
. TRBJ2-1 . TRBV6-5 14 CTSSYQGGDNEQFF TGTACCAGCAGTTACCAGGGAGGCGACAATGAGCAATTCTTC
TRBD1 TRBJ2-6 few TRBV6-5 18 CASRHDRGLQGGANVLTF TGTGCCAGCAGACACGACAGGGGGCTTCAAGGGGGGGCCAACGTCCTGACTTTC
. TRBJ1-5 . TRBV6-5 15 CASSYSRLGNQPQHF TGTGCCAGCAGTTACTCGCGGTTGGGCAATCAGCCCCAGCATTTT
. TRBJ2-3 . TRBV28 14 CASSSEGHTATQYF TGTGCCAGCAGTTCGGAGGGGCACACAGCTACGCAGTATTTT
TRBD1 TRBJ1-5 few TRBV12-3/TRBV12-4 15 CASSFDRASNQPQHF TGTGCCAGCAGTTTTGACAGGGCTAGCAATCAGCCCCAGCATTTT
. TRBJ2-7 few TRBV4-2 17 CASSQDKVGTSYYEQYF TGTGCCAGCAGCCAAGATAAGGTTGGGACGTCCTACTACGAGCAGTACTTC
. TRBJ2-7 many TRBV6-2/TRBV6-3 14 CASRSGDRTYEQYF TGTGCCAGCAGATCCGGAGATCGGACCTACGAGCAGTACTTC
. TRBJ2-7 few TRBV7-9 16 CASSLSGAGQHYEQYF TGTGCCAGCAGCCTAAGTGGGGCGGGACAGCACTACGAGCAGTACTTC
TRBD2 TRBJ2-3 few TRBV6-2/TRBV6-3 15 CASIEIAGVTDTQYF TGTGCCAGCATAGAGATAGCGGGAGTGACAGATACGCAGTATTTT
TRBD2 TRBJ2-3 . TRBV11-2 17 CASSILGATSGGVTQYF TGTGCCAGCAGCATCCTCGGAGCTACTAGCGGGGGAGTTACGCAGTATTTT
TRBD1 TRBJ2-6 many TRBV6-1 16 CASGPNRGAGANVLTF TGTGCCAGCGGACCCAACAGGGGGGCTGGGGCCAACGTCCTGACTTTC
. TRBJ2-1 once TRBV7-9 16 CASSWRKLTSYNEQFF TGTGCCAGCAGTTGGAGGAAGCTAACATCTTACAATGAGCAGTTCTTC
. TRBJ2-3 . TRBV5-1 16 CASSLRSGQVPDTHYF TGCGCCAGCAGCTTGCGGTCGGGACAAGTTCCAGATACGCACTATTTT
. TRBJ2-2 few TRBV5-4 15 CASSSDNTNTGELFF TGTGCCAGCAGCTCGGACAATACGAACACCGGGGAGCTGTTTTTT
. TRBJ1-6 many TRBV10-1 13 CASSENQDSPLHF TGCGCCAGCAGTGAAAACCAGGATTCACCCCTCCACTTT
. TRBJ2-5 . TRBV11-2 16 CASSFVFLPGPETQYF TGTGCCAGCAGCTTTGTGTTTCTCCCGGGGCCCGAGACCCAGTACTTC
. TRBJ2-5 many TRBV5-6 17 CASSLGQGRNPQETQYF TGTGCCAGCAGCTTGGGGCAGGGTAGGAACCCTCAAGAGACCCAGTACTTC
. TRBJ2-2 many TRBV11-1 16 CASSLGGGMNTGELFF TGTGCCAGCAGCCTAGGAGGGGGGATGAACACCGGGGAGCTGTTTTTT